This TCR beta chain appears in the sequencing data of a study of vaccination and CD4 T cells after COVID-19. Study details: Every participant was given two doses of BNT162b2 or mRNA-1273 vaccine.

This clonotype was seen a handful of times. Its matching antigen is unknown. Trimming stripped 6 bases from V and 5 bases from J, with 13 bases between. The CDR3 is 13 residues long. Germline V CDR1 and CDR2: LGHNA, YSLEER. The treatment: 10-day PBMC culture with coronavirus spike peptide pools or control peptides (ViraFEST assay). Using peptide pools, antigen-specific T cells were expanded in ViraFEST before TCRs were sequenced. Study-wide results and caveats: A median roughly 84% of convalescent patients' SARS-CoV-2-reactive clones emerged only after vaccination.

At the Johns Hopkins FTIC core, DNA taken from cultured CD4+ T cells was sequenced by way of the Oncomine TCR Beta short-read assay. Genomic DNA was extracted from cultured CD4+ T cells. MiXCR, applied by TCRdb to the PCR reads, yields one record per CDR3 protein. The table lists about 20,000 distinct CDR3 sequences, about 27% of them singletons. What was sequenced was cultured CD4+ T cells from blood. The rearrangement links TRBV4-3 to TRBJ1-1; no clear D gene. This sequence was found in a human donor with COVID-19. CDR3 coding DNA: TGCGCCAGCAGAGAGAGTCAGCGAACTGAAGCTTTCTTT. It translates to CASRESQRTEAFF.